These 14 T cell receptor beta chains were all obtained from the same sample, sequenced in a study of PD-L1 blockade in urothelial cancer. Libraries were prepared by immunoSEQ multiplex PCR; TCRdb keeps only in-frame clonotypes and omits some of them. This table has roughly 120,000 clones, around 89% appearing once. Time point reported: peripheral blood 6 weeks after treatment start. Sequences were derived from PBMCs, sampled around atezolizumab (anti-PD-L1) treatment. These receptors originate from a man aged 55 to 69 with urothelial cancer.

This clone occurred a few times. The chain links TRBV10-2 to TRBJ2-3; TRBD1 matches 7 bases. CDR1 WSHSY and CDR2 SAAADI come from the germline V gene. The V segment lost 8 bases and the J segment 0 bases; nucleotides outside the gene matches: 8. This CDR3 spans 15 amino acids. CDR3 loop: CASRDSPYSTDTQYF. CDR3 in DNA: TGCGCCAGCCGGGACAGCCCCTATAGCACAGATACGCAGTATTTT.

CDR3 sequence (DNA): TGTGCCAGCAGCCTGGGACAGGCCCCCACTGAAGCTTTCTTT. As protein: CASSLGQAPTEAFF. The V call is TRBV6-5, the J call TRBJ1-1, with 8 bases that match TRBD1. Germline V lookup: CDR1 MNHEY, CDR2 SVGAGI. The CDR3 is 14 amino acids. J lost 4 bases, V lost 6 bases, and 7 bases had no gene match.

V usage is TRBV27 and J usage is TRBJ2-7; D may be TRBD2 (6 bases). V was shortened by 5 bases and J by 7 bases, with 12 bases between the two germline ends. Germline CDR1 is MNHEY and CDR2 is SMNVEV (reference sequence). CDR3 length equals 12 residues. This chain's CDR3 is CASSRDSWEQYF. CDR3 in DNA: TGTGCCAGCAGTAGGGACTCCTGGGAGCAGTACTTC.

On this clone: Sequence at one end of the junction differs from germline and may be a read error. The CDR3 nucleotides read TGTGCTAGCAGCTTAGGAGAACGGGACTACGAGCAGTACTTC. It translates to CASSLGERDYEQYF. The rearrangement links TRBV7-7 to TRBJ2-7, with D tentatively TRBD2 (5 bases). The CDR3 spans 14 residues. Looked up from germline, CDR1 is SSHAT and CDR2 is FNYEAQ (reference sequence).

V and J are TRBV18 and TRBJ1-2; the D is unclear. Germline lookup yields CDR1 KGHSH and CDR2 LQKENI. The CDR3 runs 12 residues. Trimming took 6 bases from V and 6 from J, leaving 11 bases between them. As DNA, the CDR3 is TGTGCCAGCTCCCGGGAGGGTGATGGCTACACCTTC. Its translation is CASSREGDGYTF.

The chain combines TRBV2 with TRBJ2-3, with 12 bases aligning to TRBD2. Germline V lookup: CDR1 SNHLY, CDR2 FYNNEI. CDR3 length: 14 amino acids. J gave up 6 bases and V 6 bases, and 4 bases lay outside the gene matches. The CDR3, as DNA: TGTGCCAGCAGAGCAGGACTAGCGGGGGATACGCAGTATTTT. Residues: CASRAGLAGDTQYF.

This clone is a singleton in its sample. The chain joins TRBV11-2 to TRBJ1-2; the D is unclear. Germline assignment: CDR1 SGHAT and CDR2 FQNNGV. V lost 4 bases and J 8 bases, leaving 14 bases between the germline ends. The CDR3 runs to 13 residues. For the CDR3, the DNA is TGTGCCAGCAGCTCTCCCCTTAGCCAGGGCTACACCTTC. Amino acids: CASSSPLSQGYTF.

V usage is TRBV18 and J usage is TRBJ2-1, with D possibly matching TRBD2 (5 bases). CDR1 and CDR2 (germline): KGHSH, LQKENI. Trimming stripped 3 bases from V and 3 bases from J, with 9 bases between. This CDR3 spans 14 amino acids. CDR3 region: CASSPSRVYNEQFF. The CDR3, as DNA: TGTGCCAGCTCACCTTCGCGGGTCTACAATGAGCAGTTCTTC.

The genes are TRBV28 and TRBJ1-2, with D possibly being TRBD1 (5 bases). The CDR3 runs to 13 residues. Germline CDR1 and CDR2: MDHEN and SYDVKM. Deletions cut 4 bases from V and 4 bases from J, with 10 bases between. CDR3 sequence reads: CASSSGARYGYTF. CDR3 in DNA: TGTGCCAGCAGTTCTGGGGCGCGCTATGGCTACACCTTC.

The rearrangement joins TRBV2 to TRBJ1-2, with unresolved D. Germline V gives CDR1 SNHLY, CDR2 FYNNEI. This CDR3 is 13 amino acids long. The V end lost 7 bases, the J end lost 4 bases, and 13 bases lay between the germline ends. CDR3 sequence reads: CASTRGQAYGYTF. The CDR3 bases are TGTGCCAGCACGCGAGGGCAGGCCTATGGCTACACCTTC.

This clone has only one observation. The J gene is TRBJ2-7, the V gene TRBV19; TRBD1 might be the D (6 bases). In germline, CDR1 is LNHDA, CDR2 SQIVND (reference sequence). V lost 7 bases and J 3 bases, leaving 10 bases between the germline ends. The CDR3 totals 12 residues. The CDR3 loop is CASKGVNYEQYF. The CDR3 DNA reads as TGTGCCAGTAAGGGGGTCAACTACGAGCAGTACTTC.

This chain links TRBV6-6 with TRBJ2-7; possibly TRBD1 for D (6 bases). The CDR3 has 14 amino acids. Trimming left V 6 bases short and J 5 bases short, with 17 bases between. Germline values: CDR1 MNHNY, CDR2 SVGAGI (reference sequence). This CDR3 is CASSFQGKIDEQYF. The CDR3, as DNA: TGTGCCAGCAGCTTCCAGGGGAAAATTGACGAGCAGTACTTC.

V is TRBV7-7 and J is TRBJ2-3, with 10 bases lining up with TRBD2. CDR1 is SSHAT and CDR2 is FNYEAQ in the germline V gene (reference sequence). The ends lost 3 bases at V and 5 bases at J; junction bases unmatched: 8. The CDR3 consists of 16 residues. The CDR3 here is CASSFLSGGALDTQYF. CDR3 DNA: TGTGCCAGCAGCTTCCTCAGCGGGGGGGCTTTAGATACGCAGTATTTT.

This sequence joins TRBV29-1 and TRBJ2-7; the match to TRBD1 covers 11 bases. From germline, CDR1 is SQVTM and CDR2 ANQGSEA. CDR3 length equals 13 residues. The junction had 4 bases not matched to a gene; V was cut back by 5 bases and J by 4 bases. CDR3 nucleotide sequence: TGCAGCGTTTCCGGGACAGGGGGGTACGAGCAGTACTTC. Translating gives CSVSGTGGYEQYF.